A single sample gave rise to the 27 T cell receptor beta chains below, sequenced in a study of PD-L1 blockade in urothelial cancer. Produced via immunoSEQ multiplex PCR; TCRdb's table is partial and in-frame only. The sample includes some 45,000 clones, approximately 89% seen only once; the top ten take almost 4%. This specimen was PBMCs, taken around atezolizumab (anti-PD-L1) treatment. These TCRs come from a man aged 80 or over with urothelial cancer.

The chain couples TRBV7-6 to TRBJ2-5; 11 nucleotides align to TRBD1. CDR1 SGHVS and CDR2 FNYEAQ come from the germline V gene. J lost 5 bases, V lost 5 bases, and 13 bases had no gene match. CDR3 length: 17 amino acids. The CDR3 nucleotides read TGTGCCAGCAGCATACCGAGGACAGGGGGCGCAGGGGAGACCCAGTACTTC. It specifies CASSIPRTGGAGETQYF.

The chain links TRBV4-1 to TRBJ2-2; D remains unclear. V was shortened by 2 bases and J by 0 bases, with 7 bases between the two germline ends. Germline CDR1 and CDR2: MGHRA and YSYEKL. This CDR3 has 15 residues. The CDR3 DNA follows: TGCGCCAGCAGCCAATCGAGTCCGAACACCGGGGAGCTGTTTTTT. Its protein product is CASSQSSPNTGELFF.

This clone was recorded only once. CDR3 DNA sequence: TGCGCCAGCAGCACCGGGACAAGCTATGGCTACACCTTC. It specifies CASSTGTSYGYTF. This chain uses TRBV5-1 with TRBJ1-2; TRBD1 is a possible D gene (6 bases). This CDR3 has 13 residues. Trimming cost V 4 bases and J 4 bases, with 11 bases left between them. Germline V lookup: CDR1 SGHRS, CDR2 YFSETQ.

This chain joins TRBV19 and TRBJ2-7; possible D gene TRBD1, 5 bases. V lost 6 bases, J lost 5 bases, and 14 bases lay in between. The CDR3 is made up of 13 amino acids. The V gene's germline CDR1 is LNHDA and CDR2 SQIVND (reference sequence). CDR3 in amino acids: CASSVPGNHEQYF. DNA of the CDR3: TGTGCCAGTAGCGTCCCAGGGAACCACGAGCAGTACTTC.

The chain couples TRBV5-6 to TRBJ2-5; 9 nucleotides agree with TRBD1. CDR3 size: 15 residues. V shed 3 bases, J shed 2 bases, and the junction held 5 bases outside the gene matches. The germline CDR1 and CDR2 sequences are SGHDT and YYEEEE. CDR3: CASSSTGGYQETQYF. In DNA, the CDR3 is TGTGCCAGCAGCTCAACAGGGGGCTATCAAGAGACCCAGTACTTC.

This sequence joins TRBV5-4 and TRBJ2-1; D gene uncertain. This CDR3 region has 15 residues. From germline, CDR1 is SGHNT and CDR2 YYREEE (reference sequence). The V end was cut by 0 bases, the J end by 0 bases, with 7 bases between. The CDR3 sequence: CASSLAWSSYNEQFF. DNA for the CDR3: TGTGCCAGCAGCTTGGCCTGGAGCTCCTACAATGAGCAGTTCTTC.

V gene TRBV18 combines with J gene TRBJ2-7; the D is unclear. Trimming left V 2 bases short and J 1 base short, with 12 bases between. The CDR3 consists of 15 residues. Germline values: CDR1 KGHSH, CDR2 LQKENI. The CDR3 DNA reads TGTGCCAGCTCACCATCACGACATCCGTCCTACGAGCAGTACTTC. Its translation is CASSPSRHPSYEQYF.

The gene calls are TRBV6-5 and TRBJ2-5; 8 positions agree with TRBD1. CDR1 MNHEY and CDR2 SVGAGI come from the germline V gene. The V segment lost 0 bases and the J segment 3 bases; nucleotides outside the gene matches: 6. There are 16 residues in the CDR3. The CDR3 DNA follows: TGTGCCAGCAGTTACTCCTTCGGACAGGGTAAAGAGACCCAGTACTTC. This codes for CASSYSFGQGKETQYF.

This chain joins TRBV5-1 and TRBJ2-1, with 9 bases lining up with TRBD2. CDR1 is SGHRS, CDR2 YFSETQ, per germline. The CDR3 loop spans 19 amino acids. V dropped 0 bases and J dropped 0; count of bases not matched to a gene: 10. CDR3 sequence: CASSLGRLAGSSSYNEQFF. CDR3 DNA: TGCGCCAGCAGCTTGGGACGGCTAGCGGGGTCTAGCTCCTACAATGAGCAGTTCTTC.

The chain employs TRBV19 and TRBJ2-7, with 7 nucleotides matching TRBD1. Unmatched junction bases numbered 9, after V lost 9 bases and J lost 4 bases. The CDR3 is 13 amino acids. The germline V gene has CDR1 LNHDA and CDR2 SQIVND (reference sequence). The CDR3 protein is CASARGREYEQYF. The CDR3 DNA sequence: TGTGCCAGCGCGAGGGGGCGAGAGTACGAGCAGTACTTC.

The chain is built from TRBV5-1 and TRBJ2-3, with D perhaps TRBD1 (6 bases). CDR3 length equals 14 residues. Trimming cost V 4 bases and J 6 bases, with 15 bases left between them. Germline CDR1 and CDR2: SGHRS and YFSETQ. The DNA of the CDR3 is TGCGCCAGCAGCACTCAGGGGCTCAAGGATACGCAGTATTTT. As protein: CASSTQGLKDTQYF.

J is TRBJ2-1 and V is TRBV10-1; 8 bases line up with TRBD2. Looked up from germline, CDR1 is WNHNN and CDR2 is SYGVQD (reference sequence). V lost 5 bases and J lost 0; bases outside the gene matches: 6. The CDR3 runs 16 residues. The CDR3 DNA reads TGCGCCAGCAGTTCGAGCGGGGGCGTCTCCTACAATGAGCAGTTCTTC. Protein sequence: CASSSSGGVSYNEQFF.

This chain links TRBV12-1 with TRBJ1-2. TRBV12-1 is a pseudogene locus. The CDR3 covers 13 residues. The CDR3 sequence is CASSAGGDYGYTF. DNA for the CDR3: TGTGCCAGCAGCGCCGGGGGGGACTATGGCTACACCTTC.

In this sample, this clone turned up once. V gene TRBV19 combines with J gene TRBJ2-1; TRBD1 agrees at 9 bases. The CDR3 is 14 amino acids. Germline V gives CDR1 LNHDA, CDR2 SQIVND (reference sequence). With V trimmed by 9 bases and J by 5 bases, 8 bases remained unmatched. The CDR3 nucleotides are TGTGCCAGCACGGACAGGGGATTAAACAATGAGCAGTTCTTC. Residues: CASTDRGLNNEQFF.

This chain joins TRBV4-1 and TRBJ2-7; maybe TRBD1 (5 bases). This CDR3 contains 19 residues. Trimming took off 1 base at V and 0 bases at J, with 22 bases between the two ends. The germline V gene has CDR1 MGHRA and CDR2 YSYEKL. CDR3 amino acids: CASSQGALREGIGSYEQYF. CDR3 nucleotides: TGCGCCAGCAGCCAAGGCGCACTCAGGGAAGGAATTGGCTCCTACGAGCAGTACTTC.

The chain joins TRBV6-5 to TRBJ2-7; a possible D gene is TRBD1 (5 bases). The CDR3 is 15 amino acids. V was pared by 3 bases and J by 2 bases, with 14 bases between. The germline V gene has CDR1 MNHEY and CDR2 SVGAGI. The CDR3 DNA follows: TGTGCCAGCAGTTATTCCTCGGACACTACCTACGAGCAGTACTTC. This gives the protein CASSYSSDTTYEQYF.

The chain recombines TRBV2 with TRBJ1-1; 7 positions agree with TRBD1. The CDR3 consists of 14 residues. Germline V lookup: CDR1 SNHLY, CDR2 FYNNEI. The V segment lost 4 bases and the J segment 2 bases; nucleotides outside the gene matches: 4. CDR3 sequence reads: CASSVRDSNTEAFF. In nucleotides, the CDR3 is TGTGCCAGCAGTGTCCGGGACAGTAACACTGAAGCTTTCTTT.

The CDR3 loop is CASSLAGYGYTF. DNA of the CDR3: TGTGCCAGCAGTTTAGCAGGGTATGGCTACACCTTC. The rearrangement uses TRBV28 and TRBJ1-2; TRBD1 might be the D (5 bases). CDR1 MDHEN and CDR2 SYDVKM come from the germline V gene. CDR3 length: 12 amino acids. V lost 2 bases and J 5 bases, leaving 6 bases between the germline ends.

This sequence joins TRBV19 and TRBJ1-5; tentatively, D is TRBD1 (6 bases). Germline CDR1 LNHDA, CDR2 SQIVND (reference sequence). This CDR3 has 12 amino acids. V lost 6 bases to trimming and J lost 7 bases, with 10 bases between them. CDR3 loop: CASRQGLQPQHF. The CDR3 coding sequence is TGTGCCAGTAGACAGGGTTTACAGCCCCAGCATTTT.

V is TRBV19 and J is TRBJ1-4, with TRBD1 identical over 11 bases. Germline V gene data show CDR1 as LNHDA and CDR2 as SQIVND (reference sequence). This CDR3 has 18 amino acids. V dropped 4 bases and J dropped 4; count of bases not matched to a gene: 11. This chain's CDR3 is CASSTSSGTGGVNEKLFF. CDR3 nucleotides: TGTGCCAGTAGTACCTCTTCCGGGACAGGGGGGGTTAATGAAAAACTGTTTTTT.

The chain couples TRBV5-1 to TRBJ2-1; possible D gene TRBD2, 6 bases. Germline lookup yields CDR1 SGHRS and CDR2 YFSETQ. The CDR3 runs to 14 residues. Trimming removed 4 bases from V and 1 base from J, with 9 bases in between. CDR3 nucleotides: TGCGCCAGCAGCCCGGGGGAATCCTACAATGAGCAGTTCTTC. Translation: CASSPGESYNEQFF. Filled out from reference TRBV5-1 and TRBJ2-1, the complete variable domain reads KAGVTQTPRYLIKTRGQQVTLSCSPISGHRSVSWYQQTPGQGLQFLFEYFSETQRNKGNFPGRFSGRQFSNSRSEMNVSTLELGDSALYLCASSPGESYNEQFFGPGTRLTVL.

This clone was picked up one time. This chain connects TRBV5-1 to TRBJ2-1; 8 nucleotides align to TRBD2. V dropped 3 bases and J dropped 7; count of bases not matched to a gene: 6. The CDR3 has 14 amino acids. The germline V gene has CDR1 SGHRS and CDR2 YFSETQ. The CDR3 coding sequence is TGCGCCAGCAGCTCGAGCGGGAGTCGGAATGAGCAGTTCTTC. Translation gives CASSSSGSRNEQFF.

The chain employs TRBV30 and TRBJ1-3, with 8 bases lining up with TRBD1. The CDR3 is 14 amino acids. The trim removed 6 bases at V and 1 base at J, leaving 5 bases unmatched. The germline V gene has CDR1 GTSNPN and CDR2 SVGIG (reference sequence). The CDR3 is CACRTGKSGNTIYF. CDR3 DNA: TGTGCCTGTCGGACAGGGAAGTCTGGAAACACCATATATTTT.

The rearrangement links TRBV5-1 to TRBJ2-7, with TRBD1 as a possible D gene (5 bases). The V and J ends lost 4 bases and 6 bases respectively, with 11 bases between them. This CDR3 region has 12 residues. Germline V lookup: CDR1 SGHRS, CDR2 YFSETQ. CDR3 sequence: CASSTPGPEQYF. The CDR3, as DNA: TGCGCCAGCAGCACCCCAGGGCCCGAGCAGTACTTC.

The chain links TRBV2 to TRBJ2-1, with a weak D call TRBD1 (6 bases). The germline CDR1 and CDR2 sequences are SNHLY and FYNNEI. Deletions cut 6 bases from V and 5 bases from J, with 11 bases between. The CDR3 spans 13 residues. This CDR3 is CASSETGNNEQFF. The DNA of the CDR3 is TGTGCCAGCAGCGAGACAGGTAACAATGAGCAGTTCTTC.

This clone came up a few times. The V call is TRBV5-1, the J call TRBJ1-1, with a weak D call TRBD1 (6 bases). With 4 bases removed from V and 5 bases from J, the gap between germline ends came to 18 bases. CDR3 length: 15 amino acids. Germline loops: CDR1 SGHRS, CDR2 YFSETQ. The CDR3: CASSLLQGRGTEAFF. In DNA form, the CDR3 reads TGCGCCAGCAGCCTGTTACAGGGAAGGGGGACTGAAGCTTTCTTT.

The rearrangement joins TRBV30 to TRBJ1-4, with D possibly TRBD1 on 5 matching bases. The CDR3 loop spans 17 amino acids. CDR1 is GTSNPN and CDR2 is SVGIG in the germline V gene (reference sequence). Between the trimmed V and J ends, which lost 1 base and 2 bases, there was a span of 17 bases. The CDR3 sequence is CAWSGGTSVRTNEKLFF. The CDR3 DNA is TGTGCCTGGAGTGGAGGGACTTCGGTGCGCACTAATGAAAAACTGTTTTTT.